The 5 T cell receptor beta chains below come from one sample, sequenced in a study of blood T cell repertoires in COVID-19. Clones were sequenced by immunoSEQ multiplex PCR, and TCRdb holds only the in-frame ones, with some missing. The sample contains under 150,000 clones, 84% of which appear only once. Sequencing was carried out using PBMCs or T cells enriched from blood (not recorded which). These receptors all come from a middle-aged man in a cohort exposed to, infected with or recovered from COVID-19 (not recorded which).

This chain connects TRBV9 to TRBJ1-2; a weak D match, TRBD1 (5 bases). The germline V gene has CDR1 SGDLS and CDR2 YYNGEE. The CDR3 loop spans 14 amino acids. The ends were cut back, 4 bases at V and 8 bases at J, with 18 bases in the middle. The DNA of the CDR3 is TGTGCCAGCAGCCCATGGGACTCTCTAGCCGGCTACACCTTC. Its protein is CASSPWDSLAGYTF.

The chain links TRBV25-1 to TRBJ1-2; TRBD1 matches 7 bases. V was pared by 8 bases and J by 8 bases, with 8 bases of the junction left unmatched. There are 12 residues in the CDR3. Germline V gene sequence: CDR1 MGHDK, CDR2 SYGVNS. The chain's CDR3 is CASGPDRSGYTF. CDR3 DNA: TGTGCCAGCGGCCCGGACAGGTCGGGCTACACCTTC.

The chain employs TRBV28 and TRBJ1-2; 10 positions agree with TRBD1. The CDR3 loop spans 18 amino acids. With 2 bases clipped from V and 4 bases from J, the junction kept 13 bases outside the gene matches. Germline assignment: CDR1 MDHEN and CDR2 SYDVKM. Here the CDR3 DNA reads TGTGCCAGCAGTTTAGAAGACAGGGGGCATAATCGAGGCTATGGCTACACCTTC. Its translation is CASSLEDRGHNRGYGYTF.

The V gene is TRBV6-1, the J gene TRBJ1-3; possible D gene TRBD1, 6 bases. Germline loops: CDR1 MNHNS, CDR2 SASEGT. The CDR3 loop spans 13 amino acids. V lost 10 bases, J lost 4 bases, and 14 bases lay in between. The CDR3 protein is CATFGTSGNTIYF. The CDR3 region has the DNA TGTGCCACCTTTGGGACATCGGGAAACACCATATATTTT.

This chain uses TRBV9 with TRBJ2-7; D uncertain. CDR1 and CDR2 from the germline V gene are SGDLS and YYNGEE. The CDR3 is made up of 14 amino acids. The V end lost 3 bases, the J end lost 0 bases, and 10 bases lay between the germline ends. DNA of the CDR3: TGTGCCAGCAGCGCCGACTGGAGCTCCTACGAGCAGTACTTC. Protein: CASSADWSSYEQYF.